This entry lists 16 T cell receptor beta chains sequenced from one sample in a study of cytomegalovirus exposure and HLA in healthy donors (TCRdb year 2017). Libraries were constructed by the immunoSEQ multiplex PCR assay. A mixture of 60 forward primers for TCR Vbeta segments and 13 reverse primers for TCR Jbeta segments was used in the multiplex PCR. Sourced from immuneACCESS, this table was stored by TCRdb with only in-frame sequences that have V and J called. A share of the clones is absent; for the studies checked, an unresolved V gene accounts for under half, and the remainder has no known explanation. This sample is represented by 90,000 to 120,000 clones; 78% of them were singletons. The ten largest clones represent 1.5% to 2% of the sample. Sequenced input: PBMCs. The receptors were sampled from a woman aged 40 to 55 in good health and CMV-seronegative.

The rearrangement links TRBV9 to TRBJ1-3, with a weak D call TRBD1 (6 bases). Germline lookup yields CDR1 SGDLS and CDR2 YYNGEE. The CDR3 totals 15 residues. Trimming took off 4 bases at V and 0 bases at J, with 11 bases between the two ends. DNA of the CDR3: TGTGCCAGCAGCCCAGGGGAATCCTCTGGAAACACCATATATTTT. Encoded protein: CASSPGESSGNTIYF.

This clone turned up a few times. V usage is TRBV28 and J usage is TRBJ2-7; no reliable D call. The germline gives CDR1 MDHEN, CDR2 SYDVKM. Trimming stripped 7 bases from V and 0 bases from J, with 13 bases between. The CDR3 spans 14 residues. Here the CDR3 DNA reads TGTGCCAGCAAAAAGCGCCGAGACTCCTACGAGCAGTACTTC. This sequence encodes CASKKRRDSYEQYF.

The chain employs TRBV19 and TRBJ2-4; 13 bases are shared with TRBD2. J was trimmed by 0 bases and V by 2 bases; bases with no gene match: 4. Germline CDR1 is LNHDA and CDR2 is SQIVND (reference sequence). The length of the CDR3 is 18 residues. The CDR3 reads CASSIRTSGRVAKNIQYF. The CDR3 nucleotides are TGTGCCAGTAGTATAAGAACTAGCGGGAGGGTAGCCAAAAACATTCAGTACTTC.

The V gene is TRBV19, the J gene TRBJ2-1, with a possible D match to TRBD2 (5 bases). This CDR3 comprises 14 residues. With 7 bases removed from V and 15 bases from J, the gap between germline ends came to 25 bases. The germline gives CDR1 LNHDA, CDR2 SQIVND (reference sequence). The CDR3 spells CASTTSASSPYRFF. The CDR3 nucleotides are TGTGCCAGTACCACTTCCGCTAGCTCACCCTACAGGTTCTTC.

The rearrangement joins TRBV14 to TRBJ2-3; 10 bases map to TRBD2. V lost 0 bases and J lost 4; bases outside the gene matches: 7. This CDR3 is built from 17 residues. Germline values: CDR1 SGHDN, CDR2 FVKESK. The CDR3 loop reads CASSQDGLAGESDTQYF. Here the CDR3 DNA reads TGTGCCAGCAGCCAAGATGGGCTAGCGGGAGAATCAGATACGCAGTATTTT.

V and J are TRBV28 and TRBJ1-5, with 7 bases that match TRBD1. Germline V gives CDR1 MDHEN, CDR2 SYDVKM. The V and J ends lost 7 bases and 4 bases, in that order; junction bases with no gene match: 10. CDR3 length equals 15 residues. CDR3 region: CASKILPQGNQPQHF. The CDR3 nucleotides read TGTGCCAGCAAGATTTTACCACAGGGGAATCAGCCCCAGCATTTT.

CDR3 region: CASSFWPGYGYTF. CDR3 nucleotide sequence: TGTGCCAGCAGTTTCTGGCCGGGCTATGGCTACACCTTC. The V gene is TRBV27, the J gene TRBJ1-2; D gene ambiguous. This CDR3 is built from 13 residues. CDR1 is MNHEY, CDR2 SMNVEV, per germline (reference sequence). V was trimmed by 3 bases and J by 4 bases, leaving 9 bases between them.

This clone was detected a few times. The chain combines TRBV28 with TRBJ1-2, with D tentatively TRBD1 (5 bases). Trimming pared 6 bases from V and 3 bases from J, leaving 8 bases between. Germline V CDR1 and CDR2: MDHEN, SYDVKM. The CDR3 has 12 amino acids. The CDR3 sequence is CASRQVDYGYTF. The CDR3 bases are TGTGCCAGCAGACAGGTGGACTATGGCTACACCTTC.

Regarding this clone: This same CDR3 is encoded by further DNA sequences in the sample. V usage is TRBV28 and J usage is TRBJ2-5; D possibly corresponds to TRBD1 (5 bases). CDR3 length: 14 amino acids. Germline assignment: CDR1 MDHEN and CDR2 SYDVKM. V was cut by 9 bases and J by 5 bases, with 19 bases left in between. This CDR3 is CASRAATVGETQYF. Written as DNA, the CDR3 is TGTGCCAGTAGGGCGGCGACAGTGGGTGAGACCCAGTACTTC.

The V gene is TRBV7-2, the J gene TRBJ2-7, with TRBD1 matching 9 bases. The CDR3 has 15 residues. Germline V gene lookup returns CDR1 SGHTA and CDR2 FQGNSA. Trimming removed 5 bases from V and 1 base from J; junction bases left unmatched: 6. CDR3 protein: CASSQGQGWSYEQYF. CDR3 nucleotides: TGTGCCAGCAGCCAAGGACAGGGGTGGTCCTACGAGCAGTACTTC. Full variable domain (remainder filled in from reference TRBV7-2 and TRBJ2-7): GAGVSQSPSNKVTEKGKDVELRCDPISGHTALYWYRQSLGQGLEFLIYFQGNSAPDKSGLPSDRFSAERTGGSVSTLTIQRTQQEDSAVYLCASSQGQGWSYEQYFGPGTRLTVT.

This rearrangement joins TRBV5-1 to TRBJ2-5; perhaps TRBD2 as D (6 bases). The end of the DNA fits TRBJ2-7 better, so the J call may be wrong. The CDR3 is made up of 14 amino acids. Germline CDR1 and CDR2: SGHRS and YFSETQ. The CDR3 region has the DNA TGCGCCAGCAGCTTGGCCGGGGGACGGTACGAGCAGTACTTC. Translated, it gives CASSLAGGRYEQYF.

The J gene is TRBJ2-2, the V gene TRBV9; no clear D gene. V gave up 4 bases and J gave up 2 bases, with 3 bases separating them. The CDR3 loop spans 12 amino acids. Per germline, CDR1 SGDLS and CDR2 YYNGEE. The CDR3 protein is CASSPNTGELFF. The CDR3 DNA is TGTGCCAGCAGCCCAAACACCGGGGAGCTGTTTTTT.

This clone was seen more than once but under ten times. This chain uses TRBV9 with TRBJ2-2; tentative D call: TRBD1 (6 bases). V was shortened by 1 base and J by 3 bases, with 13 bases between the two germline ends. Germline values: CDR1 SGDLS, CDR2 YYNGEE. This CDR3 has 16 residues. For the CDR3, the DNA is TGTGCCAGCAGCGTATACTGGACAGCCGACACCGGGGAGCTGTTTTTT. Translation gives CASSVYWTADTGELFF. Filled out from reference TRBV9 and TRBJ2-2, the complete variable domain reads DSGVTQTPKHLITATGQRVTLRCSPRSGDLSVYWYQQSLDQGLQFLIQYYNGEERAKGNILERFSAQQFPDLHSELNLSSLELGDSALYFCASSVYWTADTGELFFGEGSRLTVL.

This clone was observed a handful of times. The chain carries TRBV11-2 and TRBJ2-3, with TRBD2 matching over 7 bases. V shed 5 bases and J 1 base; nucleotides not matched to a gene: 6. The CDR3 spans 15 residues. CDR1 and CDR2 from the germline V gene are SGHAT and FQNNGV. CDR3 DNA: TGTGCCAGCAGCCGTCTCGCGGGAGGCACAGATACGCAGTATTTT. Translating gives CASSRLAGGTDTQYF.

This clone was detected a few times. The chain is built from TRBV15 and TRBJ2-1, with 9 bases lining up with TRBD2. Germline CDR1 is LNHNV and CDR2 is YYDKDF (reference sequence). V was clipped by 0 bases and J by 8 bases; unmatched bases: 5. This CDR3 region has 15 residues. Here the CDR3 DNA reads TGTGCCACCAGCAGAGACGCGGGAGGGCCCCATGAGCAGTTCTTC. Protein product: CATSRDAGGPHEQFF.

The J gene is TRBJ2-1, the V gene TRBV5-1; 11 bases line up with TRBD2. The CDR3 length is 18 residues. Per germline, CDR1 SGHRS and CDR2 YFSETQ. Germline trimming cut 3 bases from V and 3 bases from J; bases unmatched to any gene: 11. CDR3 DNA sequence: TGCGCCAGCAGCTGGTACCCGGGACTAGCGGACTACTACAATGAGCAGTTCTTC. It codes for CASSWYPGLADYYNEQFF. The full variable domain, its missing parts supplied by reference TRBV5-1 and TRBJ2-1, is KAGVTQTPRYLIKTRGQQVTLSCSPISGHRSVSWYQQTPGQGLQFLFEYFSETQRNKGNFPGRFSGRQFSNSRSEMNVSTLELGDSALYLCASSWYPGLADYYNEQFFGPGTRLTVL.